This TCR beta chain was retrieved from a study of T cells in women clearing cervical HPV infection. Profiling relied on immunoSEQ multiplex PCR, and the TCRdb table lists in-frame clones only, not all of them. The table for this sample gives tens of thousands of clones. Notes on this clone: The missing CDR3 end, 3 residues past where the read stops, is filled in from the germline J gene.

HPV was found by MY09/MY11 PCR and dot-blot genotyping. The germline CDR1 and CDR2 sequences are SGHNT and YYREEE (reference sequence). The length of the CDR3 is 14 residues. Trimming left V 4 bases short and J 2 bases short, with 12 bases between. The rearrangement links TRBV5-4 to TRBJ2-5, with D possibly matching TRBD2 (5 bases). This receptor was identified in a woman between 18 and 69 years old with a cervical HPV16 infection that either progressed to CIN3+ or cleared (not recorded which). The specimen sequenced was blood buffy coat. CDR3 region: CASSDPSGQETQYF. The sequenced part of the CDR3 DNA is TGTGCCAGCAGCGACCCAAGCGGACAAGAGACC. The whole variable domain, remainder taken from reference TRBV5-4 and TRBJ2-5, is ETGVTQSPTHLIKTRGQQVTLRCSSQSGHNTVSWYQQALGQGPQFIFQYYREEENGRGNFPPRFSGLQFPNYSSELNVNALELDDSALYLCASSDPSGQETQYFGPGTRLLVL.